This T cell receptor beta chain was sequenced during a study of T cell responses to AZD1222 COVID-19 vaccine (dated by TCRdb to about 2021). Regarding the study in general: Because spike-specific TCR depth and breadth did not differ between the two schedules, AZD1222 recipients who got a second dose at roughly 4 weeks were pooled with those who got a second dose at roughly 12 weeks. Trial participants were enrolled by age into subgroups of 18-55, 56-69 and 70-plus years, and approximately 150, 30 and 60 TCR-sequenced participants, respectively, were included in these subgroups. TCR sequencing was performed for 230 to 250 trial participants, of whom 207 were given two doses of AZD1222 and approximately 25 were given two doses of MenACWY control vaccine.

The time point label here, explained by the study, means: baseline before first vaccination. Vaccinee samples were obtained from the UK trials COV001 and COV002, which included a single-blind randomized controlled phase 2/3 trial of AZD1222 (ChAdOx1 nCoV-19) in healthy adults. For TCRbeta chain sequencing, PBMC samples from trial participants were taken at day 0 and at day 28 after the second dose. With respect to this clone: Its binding antigen is unknown. Nothing much larger sits one base from this clone, and base qualities are not available.

The CDR3 regions of human TCRbeta chains were analyzed by immunosequencing. In the authors' own workflow: TCRs in the repertoires were matched against a reference library of SARS-CoV-2-specific TCRs that had been generated with the MIRA antigen-specificity platform. Breadth meant the fraction of unique TCRs that were SARS-CoV-2-associated, whereas depth meant the fraction of total T cells that were SARS-CoV-2-associated. Using the MIRA data, each spike-specific TCR was mapped to the spike region that the TCR reacts to and placed in a CD4 or CD8 class. Log10-transformed breadth and depth values were compared by one-way ANOVA with Sidak's multiple comparisons tests. TCRdb took over this immuneACCESS table, retaining in-frame rearrangements with V and J assigned. Such tables are incomplete; in checked studies, under half of the missing clones stem from an unresolved V gene, and the remainder is unexplained. That table furnishes V, J and clone size, whereas the DNA furnished D and trimming. For this sample there are around 130,000 clones; approximately 85% appear just once. The leading ten clones occupy over 8% of the sample.

Unmatched junction bases come to 9, with V trimmed by 4 bases and J by 4 bases. The CDR3 runs 16 amino acids, cysteine and phenylalanine included. Of all the DNA, just the CDR3 is kept, 48 bases in frame from base 1. As encoded in the germline V gene (reference sequence), CDR1 is SGHKS while CDR2 is YYEKEE. What the work shows at the level of the full study, not this receptor alone: Most participants were white British and females outnumbered males, and the authors suggested that clonal diversity may have been underestimated. Conclusions about previously exposed vaccinees are limited, since just 6 or 7 AZD1222 recipients were seropositive for SARS-CoV-2 at baseline. The whole spike protein was spanned by vaccine-associated CD4 TCRs, and dominant responses were seen in regions 160-218 and 743-854. Reportedly, almost half of the unique spike-specific TCRs recognized epitopes lying outside the regions that are mutated in the B.1.351 and B.1.1.7 variants. Because no day 14 peak-response samples were available, repertoires were characterized only after the peak T cell response. Spike-specific TCR breadth and depth rose significantly after two AZD1222 doses compared with day 0 and with MenACWY recipients. The 56-69-year group was small, and its depth increase did not reach significance, likely because of low power.

This clonotype was sampled from an adult in good health. Material: peripheral blood, obtained on day 0 of AZD1222 vaccination. The chain was built from TRBV5-5 and TRBJ2-3; 10 bases in the middle match TRBD2. The DNA sequence is given as TGTGCCAGCAGCCCGGGGACTAGCGCGGAGGCAGATACGCAGTATTTT. The encoded protein is CASSPGTSAEADTQYF.